This T cell receptor beta chain was sequenced in a study of control samples from healthy donors and cancer patients. Sequencing used immunoSEQ multiplex PCR; TCRdb keeps in-frame clones, though not all of them. The profile shows 150,000 to 180,000 clones, over 85% of them singletons. Deletions cut 4 bases from V and 0 bases from J, with 20 bases between. CDR1 SGHDT and CDR2 YYEEEE come from the germline V gene. The CDR3 has 18 amino acids. Material for sequencing was blood. This chain connects TRBV5-6 to TRBJ1-5; unclear D gene. The receptor was derived from a man aged 45-60 years in good health. The DNA for the CDR3 is TGTGCCAGCAGCCTCCGGGGTAGTCTCGCCTATAGCAATCAGCCCCAGCATTTT. It is translated as CASSLRGSLAYSNQPQHF.